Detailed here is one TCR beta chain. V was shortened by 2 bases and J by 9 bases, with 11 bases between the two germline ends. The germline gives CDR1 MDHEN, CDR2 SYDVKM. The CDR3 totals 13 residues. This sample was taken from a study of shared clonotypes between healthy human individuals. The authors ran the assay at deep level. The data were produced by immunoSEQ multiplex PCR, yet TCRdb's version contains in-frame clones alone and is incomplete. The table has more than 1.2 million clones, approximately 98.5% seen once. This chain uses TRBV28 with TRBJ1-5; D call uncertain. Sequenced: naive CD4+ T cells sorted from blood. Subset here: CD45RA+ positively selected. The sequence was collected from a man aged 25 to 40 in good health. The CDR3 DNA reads TGTGCCAGCAGTTTACCAGGCGGAGCGCCCCAGCATTTT. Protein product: CASSLPGGAPQHF.